The T cell receptor (beta chain) under discussion was sequenced for a study of T cell repertoires in aging, cancer and after chemotherapy. Study-wide findings and caveats: Across the chemotherapy interval, each cancer cohort showed higher median generation probability, suggesting thymic rebound.

Rearranged V-D-J TRB sequences were amplified with a mixed TRB-A/B primer pool. Using its own MiXCR run on the multiplex PCR reads, TCRdb lists one record per CDR3 protein. This sample has about 8,000 distinct CDR3 sequences; around 50% occur once, and the top ten carry less than 4%. Germline V gene data show CDR1 as DFQATT and CDR2 as SNEGSKA (reference sequence). The J segment lost 5 bases and the V segment lost 6 bases, leaving 11 bases of the junction unmatched. The CDR3 has 15 amino acids. The template was genomic DNA from peripheral blood, not RNA. In the case of this clonotype: Its antigen remains unidentified.

J is TRBJ2-5 and V is TRBV20-1; 11 nucleotides line up with TRBD1. The TCR sequence derives from a human donor with a solid tumor. Sequencing was done on a sample of blood. The CDR3 coding sequence is TGCAGTGCCCGACCCGGGACAGGGGGGTTCGAGACCCAGTACTTC. Protein: CSARPGTGGFETQYF.